This T cell receptor beta chain was captured in a study of identical twins. V lost 7 bases and J lost 2, with 20 bases in between. The CDR3 is 16 residues long. Germline V lookup: CDR1 SGHDT, CDR2 YYEEEE. Overall study findings and caveats: Less excess twin sharing appeared in beta out-of-frame sequences.

There are a few counts of this clonotype. Antigen: not known. TCRdb ran MiXCR on the 5' RACE reads and lists one entry per CDR3 protein. The table shows under 1 million distinct CDR3 sequences, with roughly an eighth occurring only once. These data also formed part of another study, on yellow fever vaccine responses in identical twins.

Sequencing was carried out using PBMCs. The chain has TRBV5-6 and TRBJ2-3; D is perhaps TRBD1 (6 bases). The clonotype comes from a woman aged 18-29 years in good health. The CDR3 loop reads CASRPYRDTYTDTQYF. The CDR3 coding sequence is TGTGCCAGCCGACCCTACCGGGACACCTACACAGATACGCAGTATTTT.